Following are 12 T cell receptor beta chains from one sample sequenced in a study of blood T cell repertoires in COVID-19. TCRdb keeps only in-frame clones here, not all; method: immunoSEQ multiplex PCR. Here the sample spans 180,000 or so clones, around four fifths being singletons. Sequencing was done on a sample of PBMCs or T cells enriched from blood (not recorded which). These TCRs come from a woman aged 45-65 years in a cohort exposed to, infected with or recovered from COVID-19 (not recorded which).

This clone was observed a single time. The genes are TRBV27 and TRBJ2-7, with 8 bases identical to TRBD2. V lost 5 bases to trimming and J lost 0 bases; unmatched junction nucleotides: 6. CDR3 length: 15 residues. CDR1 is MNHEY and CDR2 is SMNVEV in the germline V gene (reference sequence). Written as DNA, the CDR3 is TGTGCCAGCAGTGTCGCGGGGGGTAACTCCTACGAGCAGTACTTC. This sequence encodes CASSVAGGNSYEQYF.

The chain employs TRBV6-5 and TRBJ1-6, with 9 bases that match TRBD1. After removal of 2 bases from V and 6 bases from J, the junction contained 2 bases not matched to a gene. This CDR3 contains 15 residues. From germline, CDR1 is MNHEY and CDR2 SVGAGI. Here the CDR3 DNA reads TGTGCCAGCAGTTACGCGGACAGGGGTAATTCACCCCTCCACTTT. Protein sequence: CASSYADRGNSPLHF.

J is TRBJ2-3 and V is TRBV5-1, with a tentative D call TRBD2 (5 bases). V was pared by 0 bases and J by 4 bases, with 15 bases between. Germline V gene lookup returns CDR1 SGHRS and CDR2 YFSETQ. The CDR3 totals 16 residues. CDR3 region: CASSLGSSGVPDTQYF. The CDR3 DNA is TGCGCCAGCAGCTTGGGATCCAGCGGAGTCCCAGATACGCAGTATTTT.

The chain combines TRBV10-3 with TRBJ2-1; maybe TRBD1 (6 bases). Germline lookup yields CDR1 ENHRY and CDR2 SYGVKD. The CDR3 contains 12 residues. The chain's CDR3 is CATQGSNNEQFF. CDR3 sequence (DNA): TGTGCTACACAGGGAAGCAACAATGAGCAGTTCTTC.

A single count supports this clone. The CDR3 region is CASSPYGLVDTEAFF. As DNA, the CDR3 is TGTGCCAGCAGTCCGTATGGTTTAGTCGACACTGAAGCTTTCTTT. The chain is built from TRBV6-5 and TRBJ1-1; D unresolved. The CDR3 extends over 15 amino acids. The V gene lost 5 bases and the J gene lost 3 bases, with 16 bases spanning the gap. Germline V CDR1 and CDR2: MNHEY, SVGAGI.

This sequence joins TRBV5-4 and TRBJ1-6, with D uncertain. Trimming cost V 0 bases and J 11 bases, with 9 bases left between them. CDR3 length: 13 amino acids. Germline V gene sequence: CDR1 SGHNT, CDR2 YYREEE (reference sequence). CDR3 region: CASSLDSRPPLHF. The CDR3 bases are TGTGCCAGCAGCTTGGACAGCCGGCCACCCCTCCACTTT.

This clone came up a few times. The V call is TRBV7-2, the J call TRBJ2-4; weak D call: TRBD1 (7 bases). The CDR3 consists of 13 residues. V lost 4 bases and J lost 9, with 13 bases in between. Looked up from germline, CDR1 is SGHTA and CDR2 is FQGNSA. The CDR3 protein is CASSSQGGSIQYF. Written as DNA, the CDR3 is TGTGCCAGCAGCTCCCAGGGGGGTAGCATTCAGTACTTC.

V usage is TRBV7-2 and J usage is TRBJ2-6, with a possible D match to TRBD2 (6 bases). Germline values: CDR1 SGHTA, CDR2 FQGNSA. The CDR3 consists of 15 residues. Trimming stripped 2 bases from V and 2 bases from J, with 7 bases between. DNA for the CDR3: TGTGCCAGCAGCTTAACGGGGGCTGGGGCCAACGTCCTGACTTTC. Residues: CASSLTGAGANVLTF.

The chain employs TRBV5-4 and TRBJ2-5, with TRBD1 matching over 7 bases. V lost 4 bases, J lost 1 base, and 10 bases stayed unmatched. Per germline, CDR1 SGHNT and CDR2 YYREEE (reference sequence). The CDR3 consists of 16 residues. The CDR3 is CASSGTPGQSQETQYF. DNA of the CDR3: TGTGCCAGCAGCGGGACCCCGGGACAGAGCCAAGAGACCCAGTACTTC.

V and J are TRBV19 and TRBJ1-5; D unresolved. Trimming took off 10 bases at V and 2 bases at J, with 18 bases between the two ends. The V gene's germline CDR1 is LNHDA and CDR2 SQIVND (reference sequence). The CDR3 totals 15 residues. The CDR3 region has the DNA TGTGCCACTCATCCGGGTGGGTTGGGCAATCAGCCCCAGCATTTT. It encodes CATHPGGLGNQPQHF.

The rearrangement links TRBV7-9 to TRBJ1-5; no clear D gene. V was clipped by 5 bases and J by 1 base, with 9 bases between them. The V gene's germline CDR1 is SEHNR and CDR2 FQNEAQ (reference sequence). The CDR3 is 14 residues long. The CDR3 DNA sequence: TGTGCCAGCAGCCCAGGCGGGAGCAATCAGCCCCAGCATTTT. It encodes CASSPGGSNQPQHF.

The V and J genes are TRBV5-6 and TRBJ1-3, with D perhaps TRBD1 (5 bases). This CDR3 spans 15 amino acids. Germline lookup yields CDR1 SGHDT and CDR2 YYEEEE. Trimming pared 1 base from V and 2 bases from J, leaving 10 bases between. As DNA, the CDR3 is TGTGCCAGCAGCTTGTCTGGAGGGGCTGGAAACACCATATATTTT. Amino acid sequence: CASSLSGGAGNTIYF.